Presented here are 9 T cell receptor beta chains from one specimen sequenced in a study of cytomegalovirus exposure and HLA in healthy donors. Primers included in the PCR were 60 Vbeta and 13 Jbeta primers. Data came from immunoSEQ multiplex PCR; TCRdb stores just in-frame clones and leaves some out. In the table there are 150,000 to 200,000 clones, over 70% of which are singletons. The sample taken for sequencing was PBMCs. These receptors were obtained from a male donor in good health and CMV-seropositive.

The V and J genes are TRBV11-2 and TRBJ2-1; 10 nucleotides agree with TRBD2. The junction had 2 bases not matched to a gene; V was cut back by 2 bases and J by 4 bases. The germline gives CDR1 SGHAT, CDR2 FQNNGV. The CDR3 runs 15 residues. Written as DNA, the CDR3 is TGTGCCAGCAGCTTACTAGCGGGGGAGTACAATGAGCAGTTCTTC. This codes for CASSLLAGEYNEQFF.

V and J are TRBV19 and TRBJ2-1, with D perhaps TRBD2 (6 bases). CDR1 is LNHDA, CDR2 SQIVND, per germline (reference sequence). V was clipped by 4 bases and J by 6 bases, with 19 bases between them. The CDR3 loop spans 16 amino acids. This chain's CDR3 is CASSRTTGSGSNEQFF. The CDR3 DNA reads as TGTGCCAGTAGTAGGACTACAGGCTCGGGGTCCAATGAGCAGTTCTTC.

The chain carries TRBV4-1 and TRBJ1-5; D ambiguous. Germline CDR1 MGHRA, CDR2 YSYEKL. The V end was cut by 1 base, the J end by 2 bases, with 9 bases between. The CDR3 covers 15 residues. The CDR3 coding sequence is TGCGCCAGCAGCCAAGTTTTGGAGGGCAATCAGCCCCAGCATTTT. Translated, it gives CASSQVLEGNQPQHF.

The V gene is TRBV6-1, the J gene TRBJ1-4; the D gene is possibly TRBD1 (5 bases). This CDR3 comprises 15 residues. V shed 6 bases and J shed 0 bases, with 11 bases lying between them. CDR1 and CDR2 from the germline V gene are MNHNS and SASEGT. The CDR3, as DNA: TGTGCCAGCAGCTACACAGGATCAACTAATGAAAAACTGTTTTTT. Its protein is CASSYTGSTNEKLFF.

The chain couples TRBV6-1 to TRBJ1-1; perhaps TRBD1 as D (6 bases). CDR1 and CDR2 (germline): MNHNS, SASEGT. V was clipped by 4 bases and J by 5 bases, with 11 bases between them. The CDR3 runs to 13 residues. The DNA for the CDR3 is TGTGCCAGCAGTGTAAACAGGGATACTGAAGCTTTCTTT. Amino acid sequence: CASSVNRDTEAFF.

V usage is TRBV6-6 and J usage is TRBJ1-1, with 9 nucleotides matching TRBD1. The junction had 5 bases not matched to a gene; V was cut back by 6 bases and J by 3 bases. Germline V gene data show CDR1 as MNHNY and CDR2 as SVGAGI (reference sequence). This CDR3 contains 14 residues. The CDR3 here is CASSRDRGDTEAFF. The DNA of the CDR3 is TGTGCCAGCAGCCGCGACAGGGGGGACACTGAAGCTTTCTTT.

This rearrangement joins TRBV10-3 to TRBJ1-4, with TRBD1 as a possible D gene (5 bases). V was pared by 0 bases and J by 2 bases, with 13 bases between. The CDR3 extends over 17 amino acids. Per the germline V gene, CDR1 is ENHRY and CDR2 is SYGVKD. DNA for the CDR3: TGTGCCATCAGTGAGTCCGGGGGGATAACTACTAATGAAAAACTGTTTTTT. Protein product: CAISESGGITTNEKLFF.

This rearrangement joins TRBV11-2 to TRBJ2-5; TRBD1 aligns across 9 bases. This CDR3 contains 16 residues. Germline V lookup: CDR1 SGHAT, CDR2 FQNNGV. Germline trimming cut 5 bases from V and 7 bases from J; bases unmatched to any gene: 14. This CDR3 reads CASSLPGTGTLGTQYF. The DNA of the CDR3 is TGTGCCAGCAGCCTCCCAGGGACAGGGACGTTAGGGACCCAGTACTTC.

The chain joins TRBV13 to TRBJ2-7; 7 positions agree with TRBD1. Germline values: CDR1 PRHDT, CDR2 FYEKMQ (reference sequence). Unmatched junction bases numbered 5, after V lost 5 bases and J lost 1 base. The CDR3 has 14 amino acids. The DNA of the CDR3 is TGTGCCAGCAGCGCCCCCAGGGGGTCCTACGAGCAGTACTTC. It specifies CASSAPRGSYEQYF.